Listed below are T cell receptor beta chains from one sample, sequenced in a study of blood T cell repertoires in COVID-19. Repertoires were generated with immunoSEQ multiplex PCR, while TCRdb's copy carries only in-frame clones and drops some. The table has about 260,000 clones, about 85% seen once. Material for sequencing was peripheral blood. The receptors were gathered from a man aged 55 to 70 with acute or convalescent COVID-19. Each CDR3 is given with its conserved first and last residue. The D gene is left open where the match is weak. Only some rows state a clone size, as once, few, many or a class for expanded clones.

.,TRBV28,TRBD2,TRBJ2-2,CASISSGTGELFF,TGTGCCAGCATCTCTAGCGGGACCGGGGAGCTGTTTTTT
.,TRBV27,.,TRBJ2-6,CASSRQDSGANVLTF,TGTGCCAGCAGTCGACAGGACTCTGGGGCCAACGTCCTGACTTTC
.,TRBV6-2/TRBV6-3,TRBD1,TRBJ1-4,CASSLNAQGEGKLFF,TGTGCCAGCAGTTTAAACGCACAGGGGGAAGGAAAACTGTTTTTT
.,TRBV7-8,TRBD2,TRBJ2-7,CASSLSGAGSYEQYF,TGTGCCAGCAGCTTGAGCGGGGCAGGGTCCTACGAGCAGTACTTC
.,TRBV11-2,TRBD1,TRBJ2-7,CASRRTGSIAYEQYF,TGTGCCAGCAGACGGACAGGGTCAATAGCCTACGAGCAGTACTTC
.,TRBV5-4,TRBD2,TRBJ2-5,CASSLESSGGETQYF,TGTGCCAGCAGCTTGGAATCTAGCGGGGGGGAGACCCAGTACTTC
.,TRBV7-2,.,TRBJ1-5,CASSLGYNQPQHF,TGTGCCAGCAGCTTGGGCTACAATCAGCCCCAGCATTTT
.,TRBV7-9,.,TRBJ2-4,CASSSVQGAEGLAKNIQYF,TGTGCCAGCAGCTCCGTGCAGGGAGCGGAGGGGCTAGCCAAAAACATTCAGTACTTC
.,TRBV19,.,TRBJ2-7,CASSIGTGYEQYF,TGTGCCAGTAGTATTGGAACAGGCTACGAGCAGTACTTC
.,TRBV3-1/TRBV3-2,.,TRBJ1-2,CASSQGGRPNYGYTF,TGTGCCAGCAGCCAAGGGGGCCGGCCCAACTATGGCTACACCTTC
.,TRBV29-1,TRBD2,TRBJ2-1,CSVDGTSESYNEQFF,TGCAGCGTTGATGGCACTAGCGAGTCCTACAATGAGCAGTTCTTC
.,TRBV4-1,.,TRBJ1-1,CASSPEGAQNTEAFF,TGCGCCAGCAGCCCAGAAGGGGCCCAGAACACTGAAGCTTTCTTT
.,TRBV20-1,.,TRBJ1-2,CSASGTKSNYGYTF,TGCAGTGCTAGTGGCACAAAATCTAACTATGGCTACACCTTC
.,TRBV10-3,TRBD2,TRBJ2-2,CAISPGLAETGELFF,TGTGCCATCAGCCCGGGACTAGCGGAGACCGGGGAGCTGTTTTTT
.,TRBV2,.,TRBJ2-3,CARTGTQNTDTQYF,TGTGCCAGAACCGGGACACAAAACACAGATACGCAGTATTTT
.,TRBV28,.,TRBJ1-1,CASSFSGTRAFF,TGTGCCAGCAGTTTCAGCGGGACCCGAGCTTTCTTT
.,TRBV5-1,.,TRBJ2-1,CASSFVSSTYNEQFF,TGCGCCAGCAGCTTTGTTAGCAGTACTTACAATGAGCAGTTCTTC
once,TRBV5-1,.,TRBJ1-3,CASSLEEEFGNTIYF,TGCGCCAGCAGCCTGGAGGAGGAGTTTGGAAACACCATATATTTT
.,TRBV9,TRBD2,TRBJ2-7,CASSRAGRADYEQYF,TGTGCCAGCAGCCGAGCCGGGAGGGCCGACTACGAGCAGTACTTC
.,TRBV4-3,.,TRBJ2-2,CASSQSRDTSTGELFF,TGCGCCAGCAGCCAATCCCGGGACACGAGCACCGGGGAGCTGTTTTTT
few,TRBV24-1,.,TRBJ2-3,CATSEAGVSTDTQYF,TGTGCCACCAGTGAGGCCGGGGTCAGCACAGATACGCAGTATTTT
once,TRBV2,.,TRBJ1-2,CASSEEDFYGYTF,TGTGCCAGCAGTGAGGAGGATTTCTATGGCTACACCTTC
.,TRBV7-3,.,TRBJ1-1,CASSYNIDTEAFF,TGTGCCAGCAGCTACAACATCGACACTGAAGCTTTCTTT
few,TRBV20-1,.,TRBJ1-4,CSASSVPVNEKLFF,TGCAGTGCTAGTTCCGTGCCAGTAAATGAAAAACTGTTTTTT
.,TRBV6-2/TRBV6-3,.,TRBJ2-7,CASSYSEDSLYEQYF,TGTGCCAGCAGTTACTCGGAGGACAGCCTCTACGAGCAGTACTTC
.,TRBV6-2/TRBV6-3,.,TRBJ2-2,CASSERRGAYGGELFF,TGTGCCAGCAGCGAACGACGGGGGGCATATGGCGGGGAGCTGTTTTTT
.,TRBV27,TRBD2,TRBJ2-7,CASSLSKLAGSSEQYF,TGTGCCAGCAGTTTATCGAAACTAGCGGGGAGCTCGGAGCAGTACTTC
.,TRBV3-1/TRBV3-2,.,TRBJ2-5,CASSFGGETQYF,TGTGCCAGCAGCTTCGGGGGAGAGACCCAGTACTTC
.,TRBV3-1/TRBV3-2,.,TRBJ2-7,CASSPLSGSYEQYF,TGTGCCAGCAGCCCCCTTAGCGGCTCCTACGAGCAGTACTTC
.,TRBV6-5,TRBD2,TRBJ2-5,CASSYSTSGSQETQYF,TGTGCCAGCAGTTACTCGACTAGCGGATCACAAGAGACCCAGTACTTC
.,TRBV14,.,TRBJ2-1,CASSHWDTDYNEQFF,TGTGCCAGCAGCCACTGGGACACGGATTACAATGAGCAGTTCTTC
.,TRBV12-1,.,TRBJ2-2,CAPGPGGPWRELFF,TGTGCCCCCGGCCCGGGGGGGCCTTGGAGGGAGCTGTTTTTT
.,TRBV13,TRBD1,TRBJ1-2,CASSTRRDSSNYGYTF,TGTGCCAGCAGCACCCGCCGGGACAGTTCTAACTATGGCTACACCTTC
.,TRBV15,TRBD1,TRBJ1-1,CATRSTGETEAFF,TGTGCCACCAGATCTACAGGGGAAACTGAAGCTTTCTTT
.,TRBV19,TRBD1,TRBJ2-5,CASSGTGVRRETQYF,TGTGCCAGTAGCGGGACAGGGGTCCGCCGGGAGACCCAGTACTTC
many,TRBV3-1/TRBV3-2,.,TRBJ2-7,CASSQGDRTYEQYF,TGTGCCAGCAGCCAAGGAGACAGGACCTACGAGCAGTACTTC
.,TRBV6-5,.,TRBJ1-2,CASSYPGWNYGYTF,TGTGCCAGCAGTTACCCGGGGTGGAACTATGGCTACACCTTC
.,TRBV5-5,TRBD2,TRBJ2-7,CASSLLGTSTYEQYF,TGTGCCAGCAGCTTGTTAGGGACTAGCACCTACGAGCAGTACTTC
once,TRBV2,.,TRBJ2-7,CAYTGRDSYEQYF,TGTGCCTATACCGGACGGGATTCCTACGAGCAGTACTTC
.,TRBV7-3,TRBD2,TRBJ2-3,CASSPRLAGGPDTQYF,TGTGCCAGCAGCCCGCGACTAGCGGGGGGACCAGATACGCAGTATTTT
.,TRBV27,TRBD1,TRBJ1-1,CASSLQGGGPPRETEAFF,TGTGCCAGCAGTTTACAAGGAGGGGGCCCCCCGAGGGAGACTGAAGCTTTCTTT
.,TRBV30,.,TRBJ1-3,CAWKGGAAGNTIYF,TGTGCCTGGAAAGGGGGGGCGGCTGGAAACACCATATATTTT
.,TRBV7-3,.,TRBJ1-1,CASSFDGRGGTEAFF,TGTGCCAGCAGCTTTGACGGTCGTGGCGGCACTGAAGCTTTCTTT
once,TRBV28,TRBD2,TRBJ2-1,CASKTGGGVYHNEQFF,TGTGCCAGCAAGACGGGAGGTGGGGTTTACCACAATGAGCAGTTCTTC
.,TRBV6-6,TRBD2,TRBJ2-7,CASSLQRTSGGPYEQYF,TGTGCCAGCAGTCTCCAACGGACTAGCGGGGGTCCCTACGAGCAGTACTTC
.,TRBV10-2,.,TRBJ1-1,CASSGTTSTEAFF,TGCGCCAGCAGCGGGACAACTAGTACTGAAGCTTTCTTT
.,TRBV28,.,TRBJ2-1,CASSLWAGSSYNEQFF,TGTGCCAGCAGTTTATGGGCAGGAAGCTCCTACAATGAGCAGTTCTTC
.,TRBV19,.,TRBJ2-6,CASRGWGVTTGANVLTF,TGTGCCAGTAGAGGGTGGGGAGTAACTACTGGGGCCAACGTCCTGACTTTC
.,TRBV24-1,.,TRBJ2-2,CATQGDSYTGELFF,TGTGCCACGCAGGGGGACTCCTACACCGGGGAGCTGTTTTTT
.,TRBV6-5,TRBD2,TRBJ2-7,CASSLTNTRGEYF,TGTGCCAGCAGTCTAACAAATACCCGGGGGGAGTACTTC
.,TRBV3-1/TRBV3-2,.,TRBJ2-3,CASSHEDGKDTQYF,TGTGCCAGCAGCCATGAGGACGGGAAGGATACGCAGTATTTT